This T cell receptor (beta chain) is from a study of technical replicates of blood from several donors. The data were produced by immunoSEQ multiplex PCR, yet TCRdb's version contains in-frame clones alone and is incomplete. The sample yields 70,000 to 95,000 clones, just under 95% seen once. The V end lost 4 bases, the J end lost 9 bases, and 12 bases lay between the germline ends. Germline CDR1 and CDR2: WSHSY and SAAADI. CDR3 length equals 12 residues. The TCR comes from a human donor in good health. The chain employs TRBV10-2 and TRBJ1-1, with D unclear. Sequenced: T cells isolated from PBMCs. DNA for the CDR3: TGCGCCAGCAGTGGGACTTTTCCACAAGCTTTCTTT. This translates into CASSGTFPQAFF.